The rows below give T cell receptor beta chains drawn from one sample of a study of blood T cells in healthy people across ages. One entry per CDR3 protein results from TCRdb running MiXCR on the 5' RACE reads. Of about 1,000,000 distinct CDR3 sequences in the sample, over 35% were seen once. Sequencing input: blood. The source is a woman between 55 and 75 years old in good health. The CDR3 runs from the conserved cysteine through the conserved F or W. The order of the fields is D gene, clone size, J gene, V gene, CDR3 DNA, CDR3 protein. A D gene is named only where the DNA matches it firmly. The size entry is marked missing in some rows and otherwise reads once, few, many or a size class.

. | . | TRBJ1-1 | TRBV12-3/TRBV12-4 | TGTGCCAGCACCTTAAGGGCAGGTTTTCTCATGAACACTGAAGCTTTCTTT | CASTLRAGFLMNTEAFF
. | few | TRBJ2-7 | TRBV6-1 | TGCGCCAGCAGCGCCAGGGGATCCTACGAGCAGTACTTC | CASSARGSYEQYF
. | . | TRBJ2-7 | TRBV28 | TGTGCCAGCGGCGGAGGCCTCTCCTACGAGCAGTACTTC | CASGGGLSYEQYF
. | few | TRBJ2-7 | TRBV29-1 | TGCAGCGTGGTGACCCTTCTGGGATACGAGCAGTACTTC | CSVVTLLGYEQYF
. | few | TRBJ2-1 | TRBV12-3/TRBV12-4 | TGTGCCAGCAGCTTGTCTCGGAGCGGGTTGTACAATGAGCAGTTCTTC | CASSLSRSGLYNEQFF
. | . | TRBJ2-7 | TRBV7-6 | TGTGCCAGCAGCCTACTACAAAGCCGCGGCGAGCAGTACTTC | CASSLLQSRGEQYF
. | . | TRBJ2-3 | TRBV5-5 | TGTGCCAGCAGCGACCAGGACTCCCTCAGCACAGATACGCAGTATTTT | CASSDQDSLSTDTQYF
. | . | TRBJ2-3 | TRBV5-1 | TGCGCCAGCAGCCCTGAATTGGATACGCAGTATTTT | CASSPELDTQYF
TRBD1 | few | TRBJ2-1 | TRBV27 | TGTGCCAGCAGTTTACGGGGGCAGGGGGCCGCGGGTGAGCAGTTCTTC | CASSLRGQGAAGEQFF
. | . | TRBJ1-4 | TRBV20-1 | TGCAGTGCCAGGATACAGGGTGGAACTAATGAAAAACTGTTTTTT | CSARIQGGTNEKLFF
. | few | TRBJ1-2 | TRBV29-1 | TGCAGCGTTGGAGACGATAACTATGGCTACACCTTC | CSVGDDNYGYTF
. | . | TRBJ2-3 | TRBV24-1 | TGTGCCACCAGTGACCCTCATGGACTCGCCACAGATACGCAGTATTTT | CATSDPHGLATDTQYF
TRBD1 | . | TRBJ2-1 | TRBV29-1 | TGCAGCGTTGAGGGACAGGCTTACAATGAGCAGTTCTTC | CSVEGQAYNEQFF
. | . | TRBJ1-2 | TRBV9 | TGTGCCAGTAGCGTAGCGCGGGGATTGGACTATGGCTACACCTTC | CASSVARGLDYGYTF
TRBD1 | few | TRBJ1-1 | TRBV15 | TGTGCCACCAGCAGAGATTCCAGGGGGGGCACTGAAGCTTTCTTT | CATSRDSRGGTEAFF
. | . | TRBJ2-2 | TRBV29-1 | TGCAGCGTTGAAGTGGGTAGGCCTAACACCGGGGAGCTGTTTTTT | CSVEVGRPNTGELFF
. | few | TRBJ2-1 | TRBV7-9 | TGTGCCAGCAGCTTGAATCGGGGGGCGTACCGGAATGAGCAGTTCTTC | CASSLNRGAYRNEQFF
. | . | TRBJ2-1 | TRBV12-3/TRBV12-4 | TGTGCCAGCAACCTAGCCGCTTCCTACAATGAGCAGTTCTTC | CASNLAASYNEQFF
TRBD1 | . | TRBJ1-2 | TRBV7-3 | TGTGCCAGCAGCTTACAGGGGGCGCAGGTGCAGGGCTACACCTTC | CASSLQGAQVQGYTF
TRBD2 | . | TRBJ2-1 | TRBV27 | TGTGCCAGCAGTTTCGGACTAGCGGGAGCTCGTTCCTACAATGAGCAGTTCTTC | CASSFGLAGARSYNEQFF
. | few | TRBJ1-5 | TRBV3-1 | TGTGCCAGCAGCCAACTCTATAATCAGCCCCAGCATTTT | CASSQLYNQPQHF
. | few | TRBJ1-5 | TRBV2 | TGTGCCAGCAGCGGGTCCCGGGAAAGCAATCAGCCCCAGCATTTT | CASSGSRESNQPQHF
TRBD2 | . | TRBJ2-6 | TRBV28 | TGTGCCAGCAGTTTATTAGCGGGAGGATCCGGGGCCAACGTCCTGACTTTC | CASSLLAGGSGANVLTF
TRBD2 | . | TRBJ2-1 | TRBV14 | TGTGCCAGCAGCCAAGATGCGGGAGTTGGGGATGAGCAGTTCTTC | CASSQDAGVGDEQFF
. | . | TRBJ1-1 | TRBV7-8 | TGTGCCAGCAGCTTTGATCACGGGCGGGCTAACACTGAAGCTTTCTTT | CASSFDHGRANTEAFF
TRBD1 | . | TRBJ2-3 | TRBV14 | TGTGCCAGCAGCGATTCCGGGACAGGGGGAACCCGACCAAGCACAGATACGCAGTATTTT | CASSDSGTGGTRPSTDTQYF
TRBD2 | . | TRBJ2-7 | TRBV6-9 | TGTGCCAGCAAGACTAGCGCAACGGTGGGTTCCTACGAGCAGTACTTC | CASKTSATVGSYEQYF
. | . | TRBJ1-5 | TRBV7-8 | TGTGCCAGCAGCTTCCGAGGGGAGGGTCAGCATTTT | CASSFRGEGQHF
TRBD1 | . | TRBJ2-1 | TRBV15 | TGTGCCACCAGCAGCGGGGACAGGGGGTCCGGTGAGCAGTTCTTC | CATSSGDRGSGEQFF